This entry lists 6 T cell receptor beta chains sequenced from one sample in a study of immune cell composition in non-small cell lung cancer. Normal lung was sampled as far from the tumour as possible, at least 3 cm. The protocol was immunoSEQ multiplex PCR, while the TCRdb copy is restricted to in-frame clones and leaves out a portion. Of approximately 3,100 clones in the sample, 60% to 85% are singletons; the top ten hold 10% to 15%. The specimen sequenced was non-adjacent lung tissue. These receptors were collected from a human donor with non-small cell lung cancer. The donor label of this sample is uncertain.

The chain couples TRBV5-6 to TRBJ2-1; 13 bases are a match to TRBD2. The J segment lost 12 bases and the V segment lost 0 bases, leaving 6 bases of the junction unmatched. Per the germline V gene, CDR1 is SGHDT and CDR2 is YYEEEE. The CDR3 covers 15 residues. CDR3: CASSLGLAGGQAQFF. The CDR3 DNA reads as TGTGCCAGCAGCTTGGGACTAGCGGGAGGCCAGGCGCAGTTCTTC.

The chain couples TRBV28 to TRBJ1-5; D not resolved. The CDR3 is made up of 13 amino acids. V shed 3 bases and J shed 6 bases, with 9 bases lying between them. Germline values: CDR1 MDHEN, CDR2 SYDVKM. The CDR3 region is CASSLHGGQPQHF. CDR3 DNA: TGTGCCAGCAGTTTGCACGGAGGTCAGCCCCAGCATTTT.

V is TRBV10-3 and J is TRBJ2-3, with a weak D call TRBD1 (6 bases). V lost 2 bases and J lost 4, with 16 bases in between. The CDR3 extends over 16 amino acids. Germline V lookup: CDR1 ENHRY, CDR2 SYGVKD. In nucleotides, the CDR3 is TGTGCCATCAGTGAGGCCTTACAGGGTTCCTCAGATACGCAGTATTTT. Translated, it gives CAISEALQGSSDTQYF.

This clone was counted between two and nine times. V is TRBV6-6 and J is TRBJ2-5, with a weak D call TRBD1 (5 bases). Germline V gene data show CDR1 as MNHNY and CDR2 as SVGAGI (reference sequence). The CDR3 contains 15 residues. V lost 7 bases and J lost 4, with 19 bases in between. CDR3 bases: TGTGCCAGCACAAAATTCCCAGCAGGGCTAGAGACCCAGTACTTC. Amino acids: CASTKFPAGLETQYF.

The chain carries TRBV7-2 and TRBJ2-6, with 7 bases that match TRBD1. The CDR3 has 15 residues. With 5 bases clipped from V and 1 base from J, the junction kept 2 bases outside the gene matches. Germline V gene sequence: CDR1 SGHTA, CDR2 FQGNSA. CDR3 sequence (DNA): TGTGCCAGCAGCCGACAGGGTTCTGGGGCCAACGTCCTGACTTTC. The encoded protein is CASSRQGSGANVLTF.

This chain links TRBV7-3 with TRBJ2-1; TRBD2 aligns across 11 bases. Losses at the gene ends were 5 bases for V and 6 bases for J; bases not matched to a gene: 3. Germline V gene sequence: CDR1 SGHTA, CDR2 FQGTGA. CDR3 size: 14 residues. CDR3 coding DNA: TGTGCCAGCAGCCTTAGCGGGAGGGGCAATGAGCAGTTCTTC. Its protein is CASSLSGRGNEQFF.